This TCR beta chain was observed in a study of T cell repertoires in cytomegalovirus infection (dated by TCRdb to the late 2010s). General notes on the study: The peptide stimulations were aimed at well-studied HLA-B-restricted epitopes as well as recently identified HLA-C-restricted CMV epitopes, whose presentation resists viral immunomodulation. Because public TCR beta signatures pointed to carriage of CMV infection together with the matching HLA type, the HLA type of each donor mattered for the analysis.

Study-wide findings and limitations: The ex vivo response was dominated by HLA-C-restricted CMV-specific TCR beta clonotypes, and the single most frequent clonotype in two of eight donors was supplied by these HLA-C-restricted clonotypes. In both this cohort and an independent approximately 350-donor cohort, the cumulative frequency of public TCR beta family members distinguished carriers of CMV infection plus the relevant HLA type.

The sequencer was an Illumina HiSeq 1500. Using fastp at Q25 and MiXCR, TCRdb reprocessed the public reads and kept productive beta chains. Records with the same CDR3 protein are collapsed into one entry carrying the most frequent genes and DNA. The sample table records some 800,000 distinct CDR3 sequences; over 25% of these occur just once. The top ten clones comprise 12% of the sample. What the treatment or condition label conveys for this sample: in vitro stimulation with specific CMV peptide epitopes to enrich CMV-specific T cells. A word on this clonotype: What this receptor recognizes is not known. No qualities accompany the bases; no much larger clone lies one base away.

The CDR3 has 16 amino acids, counting the end cysteine and phenylalanine. Only the CDR3 DNA is retained, 48 bases long and in frame from the first base. CDR1 is given as SGHVS and CDR2 as FNYEAQ, both from the germline V gene. The trim is 1 base for V and 3 bases for J, with a gap of 13 bases between the germline ends. The chain employs TRBV7-6 and TRBJ1-5; TRBD1 is a possible D gene, resting on 5 matching bases. The sequenced sample was cultured CD8+ T cells from PBMCs, obtained from culture after CMV antigen stimulation. The clonotype originates from a human donor in good health (CMV status not recorded). Some clones in this sample may be carry-over from other donors' samples. The CDR3 here reads CASSLEAGLDNQPQHF. The DNA sequence follows: TGTGCCAGCAGCTTAGAGGCGGGGCTCGACAATCAGCCCCAGCATTTT.